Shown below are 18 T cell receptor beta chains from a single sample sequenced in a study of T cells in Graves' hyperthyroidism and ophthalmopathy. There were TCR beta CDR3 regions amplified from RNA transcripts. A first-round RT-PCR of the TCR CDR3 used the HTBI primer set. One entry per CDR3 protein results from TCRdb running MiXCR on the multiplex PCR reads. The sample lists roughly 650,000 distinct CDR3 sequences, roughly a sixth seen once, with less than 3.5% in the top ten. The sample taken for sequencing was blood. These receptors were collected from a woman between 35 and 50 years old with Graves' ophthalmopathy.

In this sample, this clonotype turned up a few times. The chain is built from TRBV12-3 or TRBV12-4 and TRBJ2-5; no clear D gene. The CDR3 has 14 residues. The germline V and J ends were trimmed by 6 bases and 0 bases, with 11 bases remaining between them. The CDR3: CASSPTWYQETQYF. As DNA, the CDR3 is TGTGCCAGCAGCCCAACATGGTACCAAGAGACCCAGTACTTC.

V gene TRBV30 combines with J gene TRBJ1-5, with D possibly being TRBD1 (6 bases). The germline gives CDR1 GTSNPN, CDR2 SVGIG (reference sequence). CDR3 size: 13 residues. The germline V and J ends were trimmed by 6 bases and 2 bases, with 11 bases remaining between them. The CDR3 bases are TGTGCCTGTACCCCAGGGGGCAATCAGCCCCAGCATTTT. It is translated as CACTPGGNQPQHF.

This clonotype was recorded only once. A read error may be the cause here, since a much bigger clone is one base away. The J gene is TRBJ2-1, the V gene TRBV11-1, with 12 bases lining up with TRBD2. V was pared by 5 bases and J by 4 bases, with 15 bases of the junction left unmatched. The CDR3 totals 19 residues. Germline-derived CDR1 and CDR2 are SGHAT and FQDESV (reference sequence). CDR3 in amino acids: CASSPPSLAGGLRYNEQFF. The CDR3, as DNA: TGTGCCAGCAGCCCGCCTTCTCTAGCGGGGGGGCTGAGGTACAATGAGCAGTTCTTC.

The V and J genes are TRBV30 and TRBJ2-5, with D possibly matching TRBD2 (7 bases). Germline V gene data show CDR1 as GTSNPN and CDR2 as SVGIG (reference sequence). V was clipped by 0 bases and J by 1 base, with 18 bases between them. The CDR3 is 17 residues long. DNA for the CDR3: TGTGCCTGGAGTGTAGGGGGGGGGGCAGGCTCCCAAGAGACCCAGTACTTC. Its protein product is CAWSVGGGAGSQETQYF.

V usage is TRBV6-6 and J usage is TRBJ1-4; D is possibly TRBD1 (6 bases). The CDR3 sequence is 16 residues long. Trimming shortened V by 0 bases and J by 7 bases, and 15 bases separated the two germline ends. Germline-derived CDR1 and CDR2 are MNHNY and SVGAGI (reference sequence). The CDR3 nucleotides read TGTGCCAGCAGTTACTCGGGGGGGGGGGCCGGTGAAAAACTGTTTTTT. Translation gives CASSYSGGGAGEKLFF.

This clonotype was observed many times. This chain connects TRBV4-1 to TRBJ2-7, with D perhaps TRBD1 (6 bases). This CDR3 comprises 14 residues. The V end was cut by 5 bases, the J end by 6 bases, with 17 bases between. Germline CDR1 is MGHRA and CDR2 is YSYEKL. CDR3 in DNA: TGCGCCAGCAGCTCCCGGGACACTTCTTCCGAGCAGTACTTC. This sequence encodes CASSSRDTSSEQYF.

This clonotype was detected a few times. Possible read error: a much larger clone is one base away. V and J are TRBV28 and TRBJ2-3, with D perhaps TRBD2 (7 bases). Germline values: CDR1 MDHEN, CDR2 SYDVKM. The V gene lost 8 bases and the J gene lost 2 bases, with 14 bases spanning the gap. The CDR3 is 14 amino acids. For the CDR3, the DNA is TGTGCCAGCGCCGTGGGGGGGGCCACAGATACGCAGTATTTT. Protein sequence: CASAVGGATDTQYF.

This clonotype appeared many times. CDR3 sequence (DNA): TGTGCCAGCAGTGCCTACAGGGGAGGGAACACTGAAGCTTTCTTT. Amino acids: CASSAYRGGNTEAFF. The V gene is TRBV28, the J gene TRBJ1-1; 7 bases map to TRBD1. Germline V gives CDR1 MDHEN, CDR2 SYDVKM. This CDR3 has 15 residues. V was pared by 5 bases and J by 1 base, with 7 bases of the junction left unmatched. Drawing the rest from reference TRBV28 and TRBJ1-1, the complete variable domain is DVKVTQSSRYLVKRTGEKVFLECVQDMDHENMFWYRQDPGLGLRLIYFSYDVKMKEKGDIPEGYSVSREKKERFSLILESASTNQTSMYLCASSAYRGGNTEAFFGQGTRLTVV.

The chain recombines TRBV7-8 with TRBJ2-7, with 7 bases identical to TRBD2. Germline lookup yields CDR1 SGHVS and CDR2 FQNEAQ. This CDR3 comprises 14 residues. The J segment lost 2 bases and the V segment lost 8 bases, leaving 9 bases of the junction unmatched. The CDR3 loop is CASRPAGTTYEQYF. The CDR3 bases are TGTGCCAGCCGACCCGCCGGGACTACCTACGAGCAGTACTTC.

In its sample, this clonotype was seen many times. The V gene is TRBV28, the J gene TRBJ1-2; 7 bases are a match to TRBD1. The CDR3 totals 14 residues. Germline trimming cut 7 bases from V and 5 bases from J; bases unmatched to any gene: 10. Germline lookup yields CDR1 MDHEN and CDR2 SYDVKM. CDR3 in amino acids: CASTSGTAPYGYTF. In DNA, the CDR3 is TGTGCCAGCACTAGCGGGACAGCACCTTATGGCTACACCTTC.

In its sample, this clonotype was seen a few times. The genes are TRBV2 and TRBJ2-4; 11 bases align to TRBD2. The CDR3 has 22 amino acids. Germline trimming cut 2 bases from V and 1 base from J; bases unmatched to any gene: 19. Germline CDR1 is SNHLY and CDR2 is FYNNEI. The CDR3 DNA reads TGTGCCAGCAGTGAAAGGGGTGTAGCGGGAGGGAAAGCCCTTGAGGCCAAAAACATTCAGTACTTC. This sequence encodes CASSERGVAGGKALEAKNIQYF.

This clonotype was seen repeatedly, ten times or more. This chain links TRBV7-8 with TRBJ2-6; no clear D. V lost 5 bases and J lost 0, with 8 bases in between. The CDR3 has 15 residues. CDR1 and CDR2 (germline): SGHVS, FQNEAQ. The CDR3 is CASSAPASGANVLTF. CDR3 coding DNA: TGTGCCAGCAGCGCCCCTGCCTCTGGGGCCAACGTCCTGACTTTC. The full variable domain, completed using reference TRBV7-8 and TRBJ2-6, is GAGVSQSPRYKVAKRGQDVALRCDPISGHVSLFWYQQALGQGPEFLTYFQNEAQLDKSGLPSDRFFAERPEGSVSTLKIQRTQQEDSAVYLCASSAPASGANVLTFGAGSRLTVL.

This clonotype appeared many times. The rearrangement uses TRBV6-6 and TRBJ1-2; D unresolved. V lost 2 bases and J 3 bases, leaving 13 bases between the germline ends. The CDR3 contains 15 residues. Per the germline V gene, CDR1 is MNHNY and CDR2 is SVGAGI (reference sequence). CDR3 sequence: CASSYPSAADYGYTF. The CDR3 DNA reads TGTGCCAGCAGTTACCCTTCTGCGGCAGACTATGGCTACACCTTC.

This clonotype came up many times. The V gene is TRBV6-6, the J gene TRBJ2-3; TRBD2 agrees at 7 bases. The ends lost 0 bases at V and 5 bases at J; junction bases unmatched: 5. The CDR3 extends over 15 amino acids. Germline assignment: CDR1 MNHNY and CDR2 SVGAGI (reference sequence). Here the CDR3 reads CASSYSWGREDTQYF. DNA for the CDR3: TGTGCCAGCAGTTACTCCTGGGGGAGGGAAGATACGCAGTATTTT.

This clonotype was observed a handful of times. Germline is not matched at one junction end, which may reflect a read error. CDR3 DNA sequence: TGCGCCAGCAATGAGCGGACCTACAATGAGCAGTTCTTC. This sequence encodes CASNERTYNEQFF. V usage is TRBV10-2 and J usage is TRBJ2-1; weak D call: TRBD2 (5 bases). The CDR3 runs 13 residues. Germline V gene lookup returns CDR1 WSHSY and CDR2 SAAADI.

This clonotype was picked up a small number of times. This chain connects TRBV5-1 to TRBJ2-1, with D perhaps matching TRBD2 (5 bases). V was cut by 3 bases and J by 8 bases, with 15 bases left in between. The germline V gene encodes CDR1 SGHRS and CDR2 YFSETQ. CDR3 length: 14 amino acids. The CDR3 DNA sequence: TGCGCCAGCAGCTCCAATTACGGGGTCGATGAGCAGTTCTTC. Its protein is CASSSNYGVDEQFF.

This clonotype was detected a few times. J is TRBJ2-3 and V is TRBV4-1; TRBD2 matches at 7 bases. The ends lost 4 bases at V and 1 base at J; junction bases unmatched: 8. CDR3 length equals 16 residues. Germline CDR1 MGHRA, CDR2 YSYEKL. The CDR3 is CASSPRGGWGTDTQYF. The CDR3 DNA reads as TGCGCCAGCAGCCCCCGCGGGGGATGGGGCACAGATACGCAGTATTTT.

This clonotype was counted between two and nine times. The CDR3 region is CSARDNRGAGNTIYF. The CDR3 DNA is TGCAGTGCTAGAGATAATCGGGGAGCTGGAAACACCATATATTTT. This chain links TRBV20-1 with TRBJ1-3, with D unclear. Germline lookup yields CDR1 DFQATT and CDR2 SNEGSKA (reference sequence). V gave up 0 bases and J gave up 2 bases, with 11 bases separating them. This CDR3 is 15 amino acids long.